This TCR beta chain comes out of a study of T cells in Graves' hyperthyroidism and ophthalmopathy. Study outcomes and limitations: Among clonotypes expanded in thyroid above 0.001, most were also found in blood. The model identified upcoming ophthalmopathy a median approximately six months ahead of onset.

This clonotype has a count of ten or more. Its antigen is undetermined. TCR beta CDR3 regions were amplified from RNA. Primed by the HTBI set, a first-round RT-PCR was run on the TCR CDR3. TCRdb called the multiplex PCR reads again in MiXCR, with one record for every CDR3 protein. Of around 540,000 distinct CDR3 sequences listed, around 42% were seen once; the top ten hold 8.2%. Germline assignment: CDR1 KGHDR and CDR2 SFDVKD. The CDR3 is 13 residues long. V shed 3 bases and J shed 3 bases, with 4 bases lying between them. The specimen sequenced was peripheral blood or thyroid tissue (not recorded which). This clonotype was sampled from a woman in her late teens or twenties with Graves' hyperthyroidism. V and J are TRBV24-1 and TRBJ2-2; D is uncertain. The CDR3 DNA follows: TGTGCCACCAGTGATGCGGACACCGGGGAGCTGTTTTTT. This gives the protein CATSDADTGELFF.